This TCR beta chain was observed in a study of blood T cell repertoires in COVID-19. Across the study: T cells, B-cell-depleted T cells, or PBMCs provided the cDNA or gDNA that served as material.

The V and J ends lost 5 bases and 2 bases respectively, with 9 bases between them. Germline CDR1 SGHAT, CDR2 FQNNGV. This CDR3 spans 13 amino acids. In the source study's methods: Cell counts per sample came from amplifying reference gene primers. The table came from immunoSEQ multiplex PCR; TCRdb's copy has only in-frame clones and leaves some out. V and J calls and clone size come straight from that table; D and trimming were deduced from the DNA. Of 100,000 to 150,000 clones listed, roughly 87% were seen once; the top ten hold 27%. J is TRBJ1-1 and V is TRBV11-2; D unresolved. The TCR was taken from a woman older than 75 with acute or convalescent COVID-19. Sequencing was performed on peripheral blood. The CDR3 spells CASSQVTNTEAFF. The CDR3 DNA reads TGTGCCAGCAGCCAAGTGACTAACACTGAAGCTTTCTTT.